The T cell receptor (beta chain) described here comes from a study of shared clonotypes between healthy human individuals. The method was immunoSEQ multiplex PCR; TCRdb's version includes in-frame clones alone and lacks a portion of them. The table records roughly 1,800,000 clones, less than 95% of them present only once. As to this clone: What it binds is not known.

The naive CD8 subset, CD45RO-negative cells positively selected for CCR7, excluded terminally differentiated effector memory CD45RA+ cells. The trim removed 5 bases at V and 2 bases at J, leaving 9 bases unmatched. Germline values: CDR1 SGHTA, CDR2 FQGTGA. The CDR3 runs 16 residues. Points from the study as a whole: Of the naive CD4 clonotypes, around 5.2% were shared across a handful of donors. It was only blood that was sampled, and tissue repertoires likely differ. Naive subsets generally had larger estimated richness than memory subsets.

The receptor's source is a man between 18 and 35 years old in good health. The sequenced sample was naive CD8+ T cells sorted from blood. The rearrangement uses TRBV7-3 and TRBJ2-1; 7 bases align to TRBD2. Written as DNA, the CDR3 is TGTGCCAGCAGCCCCAGTTTGGGGGGGGCCTACAATGAGCAGTTCTTC. Translating it yields CASSPSLGGAYNEQFF.